This passage covers 20 T cell receptor beta chains from one sample sequenced in a study of TET2 disruption in CD19-targeted CAR T cells. No antigens are known for them. Treatment indicated: autologous CTL019 cells: CD19 CAR with 4-1BB and CD3 zeta domains. Clones were sequenced by immunoSEQ multiplex PCR, and TCRdb holds only the in-frame ones, with some missing. With under 30,000 clones in the sample, the ten largest clones hold less than 2%. The material sequenced was CD8- CAR+ T cells sorted from cultured blood T cells, taken for CD19 CAR T cell therapy. The subset: CD8-negative CAR-positive T cells from the infusion product. The source is a man in his 70s with chronic lymphocytic leukemia.

Concerning this clone: Read data end 3 residues before the CDR3 end; the end is taken from the germline J gene. This chain links TRBV5-1 with TRBJ2-5; tentatively, D is TRBD1 (8 bases). Germline assignment: CDR1 SGHRS and CDR2 YFSETQ. The CDR3 runs 16 residues. Trimming cost V 3 bases and J 2 bases, with 17 bases left between them. Partial CDR3 DNA: TGCGCCAGCAGCTCTGGGGGGGACAGGACACAAGAGACC. This gives the protein CASSSGGDRTQET. In full, the CDR3 reads CASSSGGDRTQETQYF.

A word on this clone: Read sequence stops 3 residues before the CDR3 end, and the germline J gene provides the missing end. The rearrangement uses TRBV20-1 and TRBJ1-5; D possibly corresponds to TRBD1 (5 bases). V dropped 6 bases and J dropped 5 bases, with 14 bases sitting between them. Per germline, CDR1 DFQATT and CDR2 SNEGSKA (reference sequence). This CDR3 has 13 amino acids. The CDR3 protein is CSALGQVYQPQHF. The part of the CDR3 DNA that was read is TGCAGTGCCTTGGGGCAGGTATATCAGCCC.

With regard to this clone: From the germline J gene comes the end of the CDR3, since the read stops 3 residues before it. This chain joins TRBV24-1 and TRBJ1-4; 10 bases are shared with TRBD1. Per the germline V gene, CDR1 is KGHDR and CDR2 is SFDVKD. The CDR3 has 15 residues. Trimming removed 5 bases from V and 3 bases from J; junction bases left unmatched: 2. The CDR3 bases that were read are TGTGCCACCAGTGCAGGGACAGGGGCTAATGAAAAA. It is translated as CATSAGTGANEK. The entire CDR3 is CATSAGTGANEKLFF.

Regarding this clone: The read ends 3 residues shy of where the CDR3 ends; the end is completed using the germline J gene. The chain recombines TRBV18 with TRBJ1-2, with 8 bases matching TRBD1. This CDR3 comprises 15 residues. In germline, CDR1 is KGHSH, CDR2 LQKENI. Trimming cost V 3 bases and J 2 bases; bases outside gene matches: 5. CDR3 bases read: TGTGCCAGCTCACCCGCGGGACAGGTCAACTATGGC. Its translation: CASSPAGQVNYG. The entire CDR3 reads CASSPAGQVNYGYTF. The variable domain in full, with the rest retrieved from reference TRBV18 and TRBJ1-2, is NAGVMQNPRHLVRRRGQEARLRCSPMKGHSHVYWYRQLPEEGLKFMVYLQKENIIDESGMPKERFSAEFPKEGPSILRIQQVVRGDSAAYFCASSPAGQVNYGYTFGSGTRLTVV.

In the case of this clone: Sequencing ends 3 residues short of the CDR3 end; the germline J gene provides the rest. The chain recombines TRBV10-3 with TRBJ1-5; weak D call: TRBD1 (5 bases). The CDR3 spans 13 residues. Germline V gene data show CDR1 as ENHRY and CDR2 as SYGVKD. V was clipped by 0 bases and J by 5 bases, with 5 bases between them. Here the CDR3 reads CAISESGDQPQHF. Incomplete CDR3 DNA: TGTGCCATCAGTGAGTCAGGGGATCAGCCC.

In the case of this clone: With the read ending 3 residues before the CDR3 end, the germline J gene is used to fill in that end. V is TRBV30 and J is TRBJ2-4, with D perhaps TRBD2 (5 bases). Deletions cut 0 bases from V and 3 bases from J, with 12 bases between. The germline V gene has CDR1 GTSNPN and CDR2 SVGIG (reference sequence). The CDR3 totals 15 residues. Incomplete CDR3 DNA: TGTGCCTGGAGTGTATTCCCTCGGGGCAAAAACATT. Its protein product is CAWSVFPRGKNI. The CDR3 in full is CAWSVFPRGKNIQYF. The full variable domain, in which reference TRBV30 and TRBJ2-4 provide the parts outside the CDR3, is SQTIHQWPATLVQPVGSPLSLECTVEGTSNPNLYWYRQAAGRGLQLLFYSVGIGQISSEVPQNLSASRPQDRQFILSSKKLLLSDSGFYLCAWSVFPRGKNIQYFGAGTRLSVL.

As concerns this clone: Sequencing ends 3 residues short of the CDR3 end; the germline J gene provides the rest. V and J are TRBV18 and TRBJ2-7, with 9 bases lining up with TRBD1. The CDR3 has 13 residues. Trimming took 5 bases from V and 1 from J; bases not matched to a gene: 0. CDR1 and CDR2 (germline): KGHSH, LQKENI. Partial CDR3 DNA: TGTGCCAGCTCAGGACAGGGGTCCTACGAG. It encodes CASSGQGSYE. In full, the CDR3 reads CASSGQGSYEQYF.

Note on this clone: The read ends 3 residues shy of where the CDR3 ends; the end is completed using the germline J gene. This chain links TRBV7-8 with TRBJ2-7, with 15 bases matching TRBD2. The CDR3 spans 16 residues. The V gene's germline CDR1 is SGHVS and CDR2 FQNEAQ. V shed 3 bases and J 3 bases; nucleotides not matched to a gene: 3. This chain's CDR3 is CASSFGTSGGSYEQYF. The covered CDR3 bases are TGTGCCAGCAGCTTTGGGACTAGCGGGGGGAGCTACGAG.

Points on this clone: Read sequence stops 3 residues before the CDR3 end, and the germline J gene provides the missing end. The chain couples TRBV20-1 to TRBJ2-4; 11 bases line up with TRBD2. With V trimmed by 3 bases and J by 8 bases, 12 bases remained unmatched. This CDR3 has 16 amino acids. Germline lookup yields CDR1 DFQATT and CDR2 SNEGSKA (reference sequence). CDR3 amino acids: CSASGVLAGGRDIQYF. The sequenced part of the CDR3 DNA is TGCAGTGCTAGTGGGGTTCTAGCGGGGGGCAGGGACATT.

With respect to this clone: At one end, the junction sequence differs from germline, possibly due to a read error. The read ends 3 residues early relative to the CDR3; the germline J gene fills the gap. Other nucleotide sequences from this sample produce the same CDR3. The chain has TRBV2 and TRBJ1-3; possibly TRBD1 for D (5 bases). Germline V gene data show CDR1 as SNHLY and CDR2 as FYNNEI. This CDR3 spans 14 amino acids. The CDR3 region is CASTQGSAGNTIYF. The sequenced part of the CDR3 DNA is TGTGCCAGCACGCAGGGTTCTGCTGGAAACACT.

CDR3 protein: CSASPGTGAIYGYTF. The sequenced part of the CDR3 DNA is TGCAGTGCTAGTCCCGGGACAGGGGCGATCTATGGC. The chain recombines TRBV20-1 with TRBJ1-2; 10 nucleotides agree with TRBD1. The read is 3 residues too short to cover the CDR3 end, so that end is filled in from the germline J gene. The length of the CDR3 is 15 residues. J lost 4 bases, V lost 3 bases, and 8 bases had no gene match. Looked up from germline, CDR1 is DFQATT and CDR2 is SNEGSKA (reference sequence).

A word on this clone: With the read ending 3 residues before the CDR3 end, the germline J gene is used to fill in that end. Within the sample, other DNA sequences also encode this same CDR3. The chain recombines TRBV15 with TRBJ1-2; 7 bases map to TRBD1. The J segment lost 6 bases and the V segment lost 4 bases, leaving 8 bases of the junction unmatched. The length of the CDR3 is 14 residues. The germline V gene encodes CDR1 LNHNV and CDR2 YYDKDF (reference sequence). The sequenced CDR3 bases are TGTGCCACCAGCACTAGAACAACAGGGGATGGC. Protein product: CATSTRTTGDG. The full-length CDR3 reads as CATSTRTTGDGYTF.

Of note for this clone: The read ends 3 residues shy of where the CDR3 ends; the end is completed using the germline J gene. V and J are TRBV14 and TRBJ2-4; 7 bases are a match to TRBD2. Germline-derived CDR1 and CDR2 are SGHDN and FVKESK. The CDR3 covers 14 residues. The DNA read from the CDR3 is TGTGCCAGCAGCCAAGGAGCGGGGAGAGAGACT. Translated: CASSQGAGRET. The full CDR3 sequence reads CASSQGAGRETQYF. The entire variable domain, with the rest obtained from reference TRBV14 and TRBJ2-4, is as follows: EAGVTQFPSHSVIEKGQTVTLRCDPISGHDNLYWYRRVMGKEIKFLLHFVKESKQDESGMPNNRFLAERTGGTYSTLKVQPAELEDSGVYFCASSQGAGRETQYFGAGTRLSVL.

In the case of this clone: The read halts 3 residues ahead of the CDR3 end, with the missing end drawn from the germline J gene. The chain carries TRBV5-1 and TRBJ2-6, with a tentative D call TRBD2 (5 bases). The germline gives CDR1 SGHRS, CDR2 YFSETQ. The CDR3 loop spans 15 amino acids. V was pared by 4 bases and J by 4 bases, with 12 bases between. The CDR3 bases that were read are TGCGCCAGCAGCCACCTCGGGGAAGGGGCCAACGTC. Its translation: CASSHLGEGANV. From start to end, the CDR3 is CASSHLGEGANVLTF.

The CDR3 spells CASHTGGGNTEAFF. CDR3 DNA, as far as it was read: TGCGCCAGCCACACTGGGGGGGGAAACACTGAA. This chain links TRBV5-1 with TRBJ1-1; the D gene is possibly TRBD1 (5 bases). The CDR3 end lies 3 residues beyond the end of the read and is filled in from the germline J gene. CDR1 is SGHRS, CDR2 YFSETQ, per germline. This CDR3 has 14 residues. Deletions cut 7 bases from V and 2 bases from J, with 15 bases between.

For this clone: The sequence runs out 3 residues before the end of the CDR3; the remainder is reconstructed from the germline J gene. The chain is built from TRBV20-1 and TRBJ1-2; 10 nucleotides align to TRBD1. This CDR3 has 13 residues. Germline assignment: CDR1 DFQATT and CDR2 SNEGSKA (reference sequence). Partial CDR3 DNA: TGCAGTGCTAAAGGGACAGGGGACGGCGAC. It translates to CSAKGTGDGD. Given in full, the CDR3 is CSAKGTGDGDYTF.

Comments on this clone: The CDR3 end is not reached by the read, which stops 3 residues before it; the germline J gene fills it in. J is TRBJ1-2 and V is TRBV15; perhaps TRBD1 as D (5 bases). Trimming left V 3 bases short and J 2 bases short, with 10 bases between. This CDR3 is 14 amino acids long. CDR1 LNHNV and CDR2 YYDKDF come from the germline V gene (reference sequence). The CDR3 DNA, read in part, is TGTGCCACCAGCAGTCGAGGGGCAAACTATGGC. It codes for CATSSRGANYG. In full, the CDR3 reads CATSSRGANYGYTF. Supplemented by reference TRBV15 and TRBJ1-2, the full variable domain reads DAMVIQNPRYQVTQFGKPVTLSCSQTLNHNVMYWYQQKSSQAPKLLFHYYDKDFNNEADTPDNFQSRRPNTSFCFLDIRSPGLGDTAMYLCATSSRGANYGYTFGSGTRLTVV.

A word on this clone: Coverage ceases 3 residues before the CDR3 finishes, and the germline J gene fills in the end. The chain employs TRBV18 and TRBJ2-4, with 7 bases lining up with TRBD1. The CDR3 totals 14 residues. CDR1 is KGHSH and CDR2 is LQKENI in the germline V gene. The CDR3 loop reads CASSRPGTDYGQYF. The sequenced CDR3 bases are TGTGCCAGCTCACGCCCCGGGACAGACTATGGT. The full variable domain, in which reference TRBV18 and TRBJ2-4 provide the parts outside the CDR3, is NAGVMQNPRHLVRRRGQEARLRCSPMKGHSHVYWYRQLPEEGLKFMVYLQKENIIDESGMPKERFSAEFPKEGPSILRIQQVVRGDSAAYFCASSRPGTDYGQYFGAGTRLSVL.

Points on this clone: The CDR3 end is not reached by the read, which stops 3 residues before it; the germline J gene fills it in. Other DNA sequences of this sample code for an identical CDR3. The genes are TRBV7-3 and TRBJ2-3; 7 bases agree with TRBD1. Trimming took 4 bases from V and 1 from J; bases not matched to a gene: 8. Germline values: CDR1 SGHTA, CDR2 FQGTGA. This CDR3 has 16 residues. The CDR3 DNA, read in part, is TGTGCCAGCAGCTGGCGAGGGGGCGAAGGCACAGATACG. Residues: CASSWRGGEGTDT. The whole CDR3 protein is CASSWRGGEGTDTQYF.

A word on this clone: One end of the junction is discordant with germline, which a read error may explain. The CDR3 end falls 3 residues outside the read, so it is completed with the germline J gene. Other DNA sequences in this sample translate to the same CDR3. The chain has TRBV6-1 and TRBJ1-2, with 7 bases fitting TRBD1. CDR3 length: 15 residues. Germline values: CDR1 MNHNS, CDR2 SASEGT. The CDR3 bases that were read are TGTGCCAGCAGTGAAGAGAGACAGGGATACTATGGT. Its translation is CASSEERQGYYG. The CDR3 as a whole reads CASSEERQGYYGYTF.